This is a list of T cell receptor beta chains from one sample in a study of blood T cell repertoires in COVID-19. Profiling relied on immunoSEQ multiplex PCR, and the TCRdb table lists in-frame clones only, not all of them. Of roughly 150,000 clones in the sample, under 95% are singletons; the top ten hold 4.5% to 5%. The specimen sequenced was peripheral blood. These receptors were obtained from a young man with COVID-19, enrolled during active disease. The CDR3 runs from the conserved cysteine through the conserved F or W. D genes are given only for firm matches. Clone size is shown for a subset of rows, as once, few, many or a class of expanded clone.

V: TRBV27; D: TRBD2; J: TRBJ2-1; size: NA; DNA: TGTGCCAGCGCGGGAGGGCCGGATGAGCAGTTCTTC; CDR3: CASAGGPDEQFF
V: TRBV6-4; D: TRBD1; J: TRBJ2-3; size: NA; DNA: TGTGCCAGCAGTGACACGCCCGGGACAGGGTACGCAGATACGCAGTATTTT; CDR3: CASSDTPGTGYADTQYF
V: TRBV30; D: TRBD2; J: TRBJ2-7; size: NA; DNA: TGTGCCTGGAGGGGCGGGACTAGCGGACATTACGAGCAGTACTTC; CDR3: CAWRGGTSGHYEQYF
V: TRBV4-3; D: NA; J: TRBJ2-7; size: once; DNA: TGCGCCAGCAGCCAAGACCTGGCGGGCTCCTCCTACGAGCAGTACTTC; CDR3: CASSQDLAGSSYEQYF
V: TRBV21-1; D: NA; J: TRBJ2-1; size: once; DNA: TGTGCCAGCAGCACGGGACTAGCGGGGGAGGGCTACAATGAGCAGTTCTTC; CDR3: CASSTGLAGEGYNEQFF
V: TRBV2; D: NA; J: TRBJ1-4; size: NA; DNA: NA; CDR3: CASSDVGQGAQKLLF
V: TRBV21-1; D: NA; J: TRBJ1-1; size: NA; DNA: TGTGCCAGCAGCAATGGGCCAGGGGAAGCTTTCTTT; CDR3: CASSNGPGEAFF
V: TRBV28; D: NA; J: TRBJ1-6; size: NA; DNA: TGTGCCAGCGGGAGAAACTACCCCTCCTATAATTCACCCCTCCACTTT; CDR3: CASGRNYPSYNSPLHF
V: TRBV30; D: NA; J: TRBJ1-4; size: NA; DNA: TGTGCCTGGATCCACCAGAGGGCTGCGGGGGAAAAACTGTTTTTT; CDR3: CAWIHQRAAGEKLFF
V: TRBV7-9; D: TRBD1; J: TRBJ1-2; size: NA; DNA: TGTGCCAGCAGCTCGGGGACAGGGTCTGGCTACACCTTC; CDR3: CASSSGTGSGYTF
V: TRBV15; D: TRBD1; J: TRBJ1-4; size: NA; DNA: TGTGCCACCAGCAGCAGGGGACAGGGGTGGAGAAAACTGCTTTTT; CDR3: CATSSRGQGWRKLLF
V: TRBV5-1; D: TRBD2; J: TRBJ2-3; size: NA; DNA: TGCGCCAGCAGCCTGTTTGGACTAGCGGGGAGCACAGATACGCAGTATTTT; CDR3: CASSLFGLAGSTDTQYF
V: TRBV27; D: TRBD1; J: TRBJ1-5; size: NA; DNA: TGTGCCAGCAGCCTCGACAGGGGGTATCAGCCCCAGCATTTT; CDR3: CASSLDRGYQPQHF
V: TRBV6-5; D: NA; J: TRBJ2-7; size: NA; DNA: TGTGCCAGCAGTTACGAGAGCGGACAGTCCTCCTACGAGCAGTACTTC; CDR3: CASSYESGQSSYEQYF
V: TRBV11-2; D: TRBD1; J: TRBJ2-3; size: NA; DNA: TGTGCCAGCAGCACACCAGGGGGTCAGTATTTT; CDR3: CASSTPGGQYF
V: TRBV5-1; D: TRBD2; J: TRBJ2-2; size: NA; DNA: TGCGCCAGCAGTTCGGGCGGGGGGGGCCCGAACACCGGGGAGCTGTTTTTT; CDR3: CASSSGGGGPNTGELFF
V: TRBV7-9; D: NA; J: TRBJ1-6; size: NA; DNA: TGTGCCAGCAGCGACGGGAGTTATAATTCACCCCTCCACTTT; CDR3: CASSDGSYNSPLHF
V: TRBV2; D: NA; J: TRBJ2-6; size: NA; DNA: TGTGCCAGCACTTATAGTTCTGACTCTGGGGCCAACGTCCTGACTTTC; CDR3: CASTYSSDSGANVLTF
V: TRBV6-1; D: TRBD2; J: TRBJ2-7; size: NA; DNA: TGTGCCAGCAGTGATCCTAGTCTAGCGGTGAGCTCCTACGAGCAGTACTTC; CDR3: CASSDPSLAVSSYEQYF
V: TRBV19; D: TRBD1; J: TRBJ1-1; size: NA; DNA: TGTGCCAGTAGTATTCGGACAGGGGGCTTCGGTGTAGCTTTCTTT; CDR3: CASSIRTGGFGVAFF
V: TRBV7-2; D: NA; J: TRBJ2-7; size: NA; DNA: TGTGCCAGCAGCTTAGTGGCAGGGGCCTACGAGCAGTACTTC; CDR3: CASSLVAGAYEQYF
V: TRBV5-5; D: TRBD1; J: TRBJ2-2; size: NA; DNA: TGTGCCAGCAGCCGACAGGGTCTTGTTACCGGGGAGCTGTTTTTT; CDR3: CASSRQGLVTGELFF
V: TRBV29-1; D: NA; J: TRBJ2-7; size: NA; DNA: TGCAGCGTTGGGCAGACCTACGAGCAGTACTTC; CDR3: CSVGQTYEQYF
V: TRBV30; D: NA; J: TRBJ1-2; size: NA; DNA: TGTGCCTGGAGAAACACGGGGGGCTACACCTTC; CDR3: CAWRNTGGYTF
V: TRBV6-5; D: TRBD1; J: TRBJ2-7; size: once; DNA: TGTGCCAGCAGTTACCAGGACGGGACAGCGTACTTC; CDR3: CASSYQDGTAYF
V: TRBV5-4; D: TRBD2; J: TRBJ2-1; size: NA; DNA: TGTGCCAGCAGCACGAGGACTAGCGGGAGTTACAATGAGCAGTTCTTC; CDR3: CASSTRTSGSYNEQFF
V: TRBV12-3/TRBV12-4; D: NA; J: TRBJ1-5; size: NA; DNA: TGTGCCAGCAGTTTCGGTACCCAGCCCCAGCATTTT; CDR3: CASSFGTQPQHF
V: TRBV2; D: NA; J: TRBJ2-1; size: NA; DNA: TGTGCCAGCAAGGAGGGGAGCGGTTCTTATGAGCAGTTCTTC; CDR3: CASKEGSGSYEQFF
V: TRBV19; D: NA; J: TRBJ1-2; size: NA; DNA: TGTGCCAGTAGTATAGATCGAACCGGTTCCTATGGCTACACCTTC; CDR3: CASSIDRTGSYGYTF